This paragraph covers one TCR beta chain sequence. Its matching antigen is unknown. The germline V gene encodes CDR1 MNHNS and CDR2 SASEGT. V was shortened by 11 bases and J by 1 base, with 14 bases between the two germline ends. The CDR3 consists of 13 residues. Some clones are missing from TCRdb's copy, which holds only in-frame ones; the method was immunoSEQ multiplex PCR. The sample includes roughly 76,000 clones, over 80% of them seen just once. This sample is drawn from a study of OX40 agonist ivuxolimab in advanced cancers. Study-wide results and caveats: Partial responders at 0.1-3.0 mg/kg had among the lowest clonal expansion.

The chain combines TRBV6-1 with TRBJ1-1; D is ambiguous. This sequence was found in an adult with an advanced solid tumor such as melanoma, head and neck, liver or kidney cancer. The source material was CD4+ or CD8+ T cells sorted from blood, sampled in a trial of the OX40 agonist ivuxolimab. CDR3 sequence: CAGDRGENTEAFF. The CDR3 coding sequence is TGTGCCGGAGACCGTGGAGAGAACACTGAAGCTTTCTTT.